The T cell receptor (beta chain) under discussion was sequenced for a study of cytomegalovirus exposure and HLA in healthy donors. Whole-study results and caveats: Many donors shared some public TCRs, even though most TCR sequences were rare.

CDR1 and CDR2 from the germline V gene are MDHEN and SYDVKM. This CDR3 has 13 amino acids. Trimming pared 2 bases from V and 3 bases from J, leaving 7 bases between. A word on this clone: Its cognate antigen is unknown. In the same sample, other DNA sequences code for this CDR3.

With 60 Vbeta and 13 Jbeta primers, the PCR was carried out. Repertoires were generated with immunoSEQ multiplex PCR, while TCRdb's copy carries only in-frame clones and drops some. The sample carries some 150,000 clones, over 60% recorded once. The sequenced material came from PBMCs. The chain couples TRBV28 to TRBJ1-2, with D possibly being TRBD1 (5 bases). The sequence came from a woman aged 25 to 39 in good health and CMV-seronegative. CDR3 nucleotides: TGTGCCAGCAGTTTACGACAGCACTATGGCTACACCTTC. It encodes CASSLRQHYGYTF.